This T cell receptor (beta chain) originates from a study of T cell clonality in common variable immunodeficiency (dated by TCRdb to 2014 to 2015). What the authors observed across the whole study: Healthy controls shared more TCRbeta clones with each other than CVID subjects shared among themselves (p < 0.0001). According to the authors, finding the cause of the higher clonality in CVID would require sequencing the repertoires of T cell subpopulations. TCRbeta clonality was higher in CVID subjects than in healthy controls (t-test p = 0.018), and the increase was most characteristic of about a third of subjects. Correlations of repertoire features with clinical complications were constrained by heterogeneity among patients within the CVID cohort. CVID TCRbeta sequences reportedly showed fewer deletions and N-nucleotide insertions and lacked highly modified clones with 13 or more V deletions. Even though DNA input was equal, the average per sample came to 65,000 to 100,000 unique sequences for controls compared with approximately 30,000 for CVID samples.

Standard criteria, namely reduction of serum IgG, IgA and/or IgM below the normal range together with specific antibody deficiency, were applied for the diagnosis of CVID. A total of 44 subjects (15 female and 29 male; age range about 9 to 65 years, mean age around 40) were included in the CVID group. Most CVID patients and most healthy controls were of Caucasian heritage. At the time of study participation, every CVID subject had been on replacement immunoglobulin therapy for one year or longer. At blood collection, none of the CVID subjects was ill or on immunomodulatory or immunosuppressive medication. From each donor, 5 to 8 ml of heparinized peripheral whole blood was collected. Genomic DNA from adults with common variable immune deficiency (CVID) and from healthy adult controls was the source for sequencing TCRbeta CDR3 repertoires. To isolate peripheral blood mononuclear cells, diluted blood was subjected to density centrifugation over Hypaque 1077 or Ficoll-Paque. Genomic DNA was extracted from unsorted mononuclear cells by Qiagen column purification or by a centrifugation-based method.

V is trimmed back by 2 bases and J by 2 bases, and the junction contains 2 bases that no gene match accounts for. The CDR3 spans 14 residues, from the cysteine through the phenylalanine. The DNA shown is the part of the CDR3 that was read: 33 bases, in frame from base 1. CDR1 and CDR2, per the germline V gene (reference sequence), are LNHDA and SQIVND. CVID samples and control samples contributed equivalent amounts of genomic DNA as sequencing input. For every sample, a 60 bp segment covering the rearranged TCRbeta CDR3 region was amplified and then sequenced. The immunoSEQ assay, a bias-corrected multiplex PCR combined with high-throughput sequencing, was used for TCRbeta amplification. Per the source publication's procedure: Every unique nucleotide sequence was considered a clone and was annotated with V, D and J genes, copy number and frequency. Sequences were labeled productive if in frame, and non-productive if out of frame or containing stop codons. As previously described, Shannon's entropy was used to calculate clonality. The predicted amino acid sequences of productive clones were used to derive mean CDR3 Kyte-Doolittle hydropathy. Scaled V gene usage was hierarchically clustered using Manhattan distance and complete linkage with the R hclust function. Sharing of clones by CDR3 amino acid sequence was evaluated by resampling 12 repertoires per group over 100 rounds. Repertoires were searched for approximately 70 published EBV-specific and 245 published CMV-specific TCRbeta sequences. A couple of CVID samples yielding fewer than 10,000 sequences were excluded from analysis, leaving over 35 CVID repertoires. TCRdb provides this immuneACCESS table in a form limited to in-frame rearrangements. Some clones are lacking; in checked studies, under half of them reflect an unresolved V gene, and why the rest are absent is not known. V, J and clone size are taken as reported in that table, and D and trimming were inferred from the DNA itself. The table gives around 33,000 clones for this sample, with none occurring only once. The ten largest make up about 27% of the sample.

This clone came up many times. This clone's antigen is unknown. The CDR3 is cut off 3 residues early in the read; its end comes from the germline J gene. Rearrangement joined TRBV19 to TRBJ2-7; 8 of the junction bases match TRBD2. Sequences were obtained from peripheral blood mononuclear cells. This receptor was identified in a human donor with common variable immunodeficiency. The part of the CDR3 DNA that was read is TGTGCCAGTAGTATAACTAGCGGCCCCTACGAG. It translates as CASSITSGPYE. The full CDR3 is CASSITSGPYEQYF.